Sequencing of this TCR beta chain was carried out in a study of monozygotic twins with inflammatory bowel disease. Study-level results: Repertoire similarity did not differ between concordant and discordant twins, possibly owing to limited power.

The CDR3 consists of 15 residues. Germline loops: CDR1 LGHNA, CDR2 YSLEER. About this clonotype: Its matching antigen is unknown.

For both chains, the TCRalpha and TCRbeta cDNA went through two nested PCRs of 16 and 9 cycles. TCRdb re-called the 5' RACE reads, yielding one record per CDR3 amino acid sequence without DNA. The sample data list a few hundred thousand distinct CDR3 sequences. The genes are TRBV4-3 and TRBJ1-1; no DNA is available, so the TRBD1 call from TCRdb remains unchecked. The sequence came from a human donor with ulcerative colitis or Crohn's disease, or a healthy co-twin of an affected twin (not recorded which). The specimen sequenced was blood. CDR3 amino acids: CASSQDAGGDTEAFF.